Below, one T cell receptor (beta chain) is given with its context. This entry is derived from a study of blood T cell repertoires in COVID-19. Study in general: COVID-19 samples collected from the United States, Italy and Spain covered acute and convalescent phases. PBMCs, B-cell-depleted T cells, or T cells were the source of the cDNA or gDNA that made up the material.

The CDR3 consists of 15 residues. The germline gives CDR1 LGHNA, CDR2 YSLEER. V gave up 1 base and J gave up 3 bases, with 12 bases separating them. As originally analysed: Nucleated cell counts were estimated from reference gene primer amplification. Generated by immunoSEQ multiplex PCR, the TCRdb table keeps only in-frame clones and is missing some. V and J calls and clone size are given by that table; D and trimming were obtained from the DNA. This table has about 190,000 clones, around nine tenths appearing once. This clonotype was obtained from a woman aged 18-29 years who had recovered from COVID-19. V and J are TRBV4-3 and TRBJ1-2, with D possibly TRBD1 on 6 matching bases. The sequencing input was peripheral blood. This chain's CDR3 is CASSQAGQNYYGYTF. The DNA of the CDR3 is TGCGCCAGCAGCCAAGCTGGACAGAACTACTATGGCTACACCTTC.